This T cell receptor beta chain emerged from a study of Ad26.COV2.S vaccination and SARS-CoV-2 variants. The study's findings and limits: Substantial post-vaccination breadth of spike-specific CD8+ and CD4+ T cell responses was reported.

Between the trimmed V and J ends, which lost 6 bases and 5 bases, there was a span of 10 bases. The CDR3 has 12 amino acids. Germline CDR1 and CDR2: LGHDT and YNNKEL (reference sequence). Libraries were prepared by immunoSEQ multiplex PCR; TCRdb keeps only in-frame clonotypes and omits some of them. The sample lists 400,000 or so clones, 80% to 90% occurring once. Treatment meaning: over 15 received Ad26.COV2.S at low or high dose, single or two shots; several received placebo; per-sample allocation not given. Collection of the samples took place on day 63 after the first injection of vaccine or placebo. As for this clone: Its matching antigen is unknown.

This TCR came from a person between 18 and 65 years old who received the Ad26.COV2.S COVID-19 vaccine or a placebo. Sequencing used peripheral blood, obtained in a trial of Ad26.COV2.S vaccine versus placebo. The V gene is TRBV3-1 (or the pseudogene TRBV3-2), the J gene TRBJ1-1; a possible D gene is TRBD1 (5 bases). The CDR3 DNA reads TGTGCCAGCAGTCTAGGGGTTACTGAAGCTTTCTTT. Protein: CASSLGVTEAFF.